Listed below are T cell receptor beta chains from one sample, sequenced in a study of blood T cell repertoires in COVID-19. The method was immunoSEQ multiplex PCR; TCRdb's version includes in-frame clones alone and lacks a portion of them. The sample has 150,000 to 180,000 clones, around 84% seen once. The sequencing sample was made of peripheral blood. These receptors originate from an elderly man with acute or convalescent COVID-19. Each CDR3 is given with its conserved first and last residue. D genes are given only for firm matches. Only some rows state a clone size, as once, few, many or a class for expanded clones.

V,J,D,size,DNA,CDR3
TRBV12-3/TRBV12-4,TRBJ1-1,-,-,TGTGCCAGCAGTTTAAGGGGGGGCACTGAAGCTTTCTTT,CASSLRGGTEAFF
TRBV5-1,TRBJ1-4,TRBD1,many,TGCGCCAGCAGCTTGGCCTTGACAGGGGGTAATGAAAAACTGTTTTTT,CASSLALTGGNEKLFF
TRBV5-1,TRBJ2-3,TRBD2,-,TGCGCCAGCAGCACGACTAGCGGGGGTACAGATACGCAGTATTTT,CASSTTSGGTDTQYF
TRBV18,TRBJ1-1,TRBD1,once,TGTGCCAGCTCAAGGACAGGGGGCAACACTGAAGCTTTCTTT,CASSRTGGNTEAFF
TRBV11-3,TRBJ2-7,-,-,TGTGCCAGCAGCTCTCCTCTCAGAACCGAGCAGTACTTC,CASSSPLRTEQYF
TRBV11-1,TRBJ2-7,-,few,TGTGCCAGCAGCTCAGGGGCCGAGCAGTACTTC,CASSSGAEQYF
TRBV4-1,TRBJ1-1,-,-,TGCGCCAGCAGCCAAGATGTGGCAGATTACACTGAAGCTTTCTTT,CASSQDVADYTEAFF
TRBV19,TRBJ1-6,-,-,TGTGCCAGTATCGGCGGCTACTCCTATAATTCACCCCTCCACTTT,CASIGGYSYNSPLHF
TRBV30,TRBJ2-5,TRBD2,-,TGTGCCTGGATCCCCGGGGGGGGGAAAGAGACCCAGTACTTC,CAWIPGGGKETQYF
TRBV7-2,TRBJ1-6,-,-,TGTGCCAGCAGCTCTCCGGGATCACCCCTCCACTTT,CASSSPGSPLHF
TRBV9,TRBJ1-1,-,-,TGTGCCAGCAGCCCAGGCGTCCGGGGTGAAGCTTTCTTT,CASSPGVRGEAFF
TRBV29-1,TRBJ2-2,TRBD1,-,TGCAGCGCCCAGACAGGGGTGACCGGGGAGCTGTTTTTT,CSAQTGVTGELFF
TRBV10-3,TRBJ2-3,TRBD1,-,TGTGCCATCAGTGGGGACGGGACAGGGGCGTTCACAGATACGCAGTATTTT,CAISGDGTGAFTDTQYF
TRBV24-1,TRBJ2-5,-,-,TGTGCCACCAGTGATCCCGGACGGCAGGGTAAAGAGACCCAGTACTTC,CATSDPGRQGKETQYF
TRBV7-9,TRBJ1-2,TRBD1,-,TGTGCCAGCAGCTCCGTGGACAGGGGGCCCCAGATCACCTATGGCTACACCTTC,CASSSVDRGPQITYGYTF
TRBV30,TRBJ2-7,TRBD2,-,TGTGCCTGGAGTGTATCAGGACTAGCCAACGAGCAGTACTTC,CAWSVSGLANEQYF
TRBV5-4,TRBJ1-2,-,-,TGTGCCAGCAGCGCCGTGACGTACCGACAGGAGTCCGGCTACACCTTC,CASSAVTYRQESGYTF
TRBV6-1,TRBJ1-2,-,many,TGTGCCAGCAGTGAAGGGCCGGGTAGGGGCTATGGCTACACCTTC,CASSEGPGRGYGYTF
TRBV29-1,TRBJ1-2,TRBD1,-,TGCAGCGTTGAAGGACAGGGGTTCTCTGGCTACACCTTC,CSVEGQGFSGYTF
TRBV11-2,TRBJ2-7,TRBD2,-,TGTGCCAGCAGCCCTATCCCGGGACTAGCGGGGAGGGTGGACGAGCAGTACTTC,CASSPIPGLAGRVDEQYF
TRBV9,TRBJ1-2,TRBD1,-,TGTGCCAGCAGCGACAGGGGCGAACGCTTTAACTATGGCTACACCTTC,CASSDRGERFNYGYTF
TRBV24-1,TRBJ2-3,-,-,TGTGCCACCAGTGATTTGTTCTCTGCTTCAGGAGATACGCAGTATTTT,CATSDLFSASGDTQYF
TRBV11-3,TRBJ2-2,-,-,TGTGCCAGCAGCTTCAACACAGGGAACACCGGGGAGCTGTTTTTT,CASSFNTGNTGELFF
TRBV10-2,TRBJ2-3,-,many,TGCGCCAGCAGGGTCTCGAATGGCTTTACGCAGTATTTT,CASRVSNGFTQYF
TRBV5-1,TRBJ1-2,-,-,TGCGCCAGCAGCCCTGGTTCGGGAAATGGCTACACCTTC,CASSPGSGNGYTF
TRBV5-4,TRBJ2-5,TRBD2,-,TGTGCCAGCAGCTTGATGAGGCCTAGCGGGGGGGAGGAGACCCAGTACTTC,CASSLMRPSGGEETQYF
TRBV6-5,TRBJ1-1,TRBD1,-,TGTGCCAGCAGGGGGGGACAGCCGAACACTGAAGCTTTCTTT,CASRGGQPNTEAFF
TRBV5-1,TRBJ1-4,TRBD1,few,TGCGCCAGCAGACCCGGGACAGGGGCTGAAAAACTGTTTTTT,CASRPGTGAEKLFF
TRBV5-6,TRBJ2-3,-,-,TGTGCCAGCAGCCCAGGGGCCCGGGGAGGCACAGATACGCAGTATTTT,CASSPGARGGTDTQYF
TRBV7-6,TRBJ2-7,TRBD2,-,TGTGCCAGCACCCCTGCGAGTGGCGGGGGGCACGAGCAGTACTTC,CASTPASGGGHEQYF
TRBV6-5,TRBJ2-7,-,-,TGTGCCAGCAGTTCCCAGGGGATTCTCTACGAGCAGTACTTC,CASSSQGILYEQYF
TRBV19,TRBJ1-5,-,-,TGTGCCAGTAGTTTACAGGGCGGTCAGCCCCAGCATTTT,CASSLQGGQPQHF
TRBV6-4,TRBJ2-7,TRBD1,medium-sized,TGTGCCAGCAGGCCAACAGGGGTATCATACGAGCAGTACTTC,CASRPTGVSYEQYF
TRBV3-1/TRBV3-2,TRBJ2-1,TRBD2,-,TGTGCCAGCAGTCAAGGTAGCGGGGGCTCCTACAATGAGCAGTTCTTC,CASSQGSGGSYNEQFF
TRBV25-1,TRBJ1-2,-,few,TGTGCCAGCACAGGGGAAGGGTGGGGCTACACCTTC,CASTGEGWGYTF
TRBV6-5,TRBJ2-1,-,-,TGTGCCAGCAGTTACTCGAAGGGGGGGGGCAAGTTCTTC,CASSYSKGGGKFF
TRBV5-1,TRBJ2-6,-,-,TGCGCCAGCAGCAGTACAGGGTCAGGGGCCAACGTCCTGACTTTC,CASSSTGSGANVLTF
TRBV3-1/TRBV3-2,TRBJ2-2,-,-,TGTGCCAGCAGCCAAGATAAGCGGAGAGGCGACACCGGGGAGCTGTTTTTT,CASSQDKRRGDTGELFF
TRBV18,TRBJ2-5,-,-,TGTGCCAGCTCACCCTTAGGCGGCCAAGAGACCCAGTACTTC,CASSPLGGQETQYF
TRBV28,TRBJ2-1,TRBD1,few,TGTGCCAGGCACTTGGGACAGGTGACTTACAATGAGCAGTTCTTC,CARHLGQVTYNEQFF
TRBV5-4,TRBJ1-2,-,-,TGTGCCAGCAGCCACCCCAGGACAGACTCGTCTTCCCATGGCTACACCTTC,CASSHPRTDSSSHGYTF
TRBV11-3,TRBJ2-1,TRBD1,few,TGTGCCAGCAGGCCGGGACAGAGCAATGAGCAGTTCTTC,CASRPGQSNEQFF
TRBV21-1,TRBJ1-1,-,-,TGTGCCAGCAGCAAAGGGACAGGCTATGAAGCTTTCTTT,CASSKGTGYEAFF
TRBV18,TRBJ1-1,-,few,TGTGCCAGCTCACCTGGGCAGGGCAACACTGAAGCTTTCTTT,CASSPGQGNTEAFF
TRBV2,TRBJ1-5,-,-,TGTGCCAGCACCCGACAGTATAGCAATCAGCCCCAGCATTTT,CASTRQYSNQPQHF
TRBV7-9,TRBJ1-5,TRBD1,-,TGTGCCAGCAGCTCAGGACAGGGAGGCCAGCCCCAGCATTTT,CASSSGQGGQPQHF
TRBV12-5,TRBJ2-6,-,-,TGTGCTAGTGGTTTGGCAGAACAGGGATTTGGGGCCAACGTCCTGACTTTC,CASGLAEQGFGANVLTF
TRBV11-1,TRBJ2-3,-,-,TGTGCCAGCAGCTTAGCACGGGGTGGATGGGATACGCAGTATTTT,CASSLARGGWDTQYF
TRBV27,TRBJ2-5,TRBD1,-,TGTGCCAGCCGTCCGGGACAGGGCTTCCAAGAGACCCAGTACTTC,CASRPGQGFQETQYF
TRBV6-5,TRBJ1-2,-,-,TGTGCCAGCAGAAACCCATCGGGCTATGGCTACACCTTC,CASRNPSGYGYTF
TRBV28,TRBJ1-4,-,-,TGTGCCAGCAGTTTAATAGGGGTTAATGAAAAACTGTTTTTT,CASSLIGVNEKLFF
TRBV3-1/TRBV3-2,TRBJ2-3,-,-,TGTGCCAGCAGCCTTCAGGGTGTACCTAGCACAGATACGCAGTATTTT,CASSLQGVPSTDTQYF
TRBV10-1,TRBJ1-5,TRBD1,-,TGCGCCAGCCCAAACAGTTCAAACCGGACAGGGAAGTATCAGCCCCAGCATTTT,CASPNSSNRTGKYQPQHF
TRBV5-4,TRBJ1-4,-,-,TGTGCCAGCAGCCGACAGGCCGCGACTAATGAAAAACTGTTTTTT,CASSRQAATNEKLFF
TRBV2,TRBJ2-2,-,-,TGTGCCAGCAGTGACCTAGCCTGGACCGGGGAGCTGTTTTTT,CASSDLAWTGELFF
TRBV7-9,TRBJ2-3,-,-,TGTGCCAGCAGCTTAGACTTCCCCACAGATACGCAGTATTTT,CASSLDFPTDTQYF